This TCR beta chain originates from a study of shared clonotypes between healthy human individuals. Across the whole study: A couple of women and a few men aged 18 to 49 made up the donors.

The germline gives CDR1 WSHSY, CDR2 SAAADI. This CDR3 has 15 residues. The trim removed 3 bases at V and 4 bases at J, leaving 9 bases unmatched. The repertoire was sequenced with immunoSEQ multiplex PCR; TCRdb's copy has only in-frame clones and lacks some. The sample consists of about 2 million clones, approximately 94% of them appearing once. CD45RO-negative, CCR7-selected cells formed the naive CD8 fraction, which excluded terminally differentiated effector memory CD45RA+ cells. The origin of this receptor is a man aged 18 to 30 in good health. Sequencing was carried out using naive CD8+ T cells sorted from blood. The chain links TRBV10-2 to TRBJ2-7, with 7 bases matching TRBD1. This CDR3 reads CASSDPGTAVYEQYF. CDR3 coding DNA: TGCGCCAGCAGTGACCCCGGGACAGCGGTATACGAGCAGTACTTC.